This T cell receptor beta chain was identified in a study of shared clonotypes between healthy human individuals. This table comes from immunoSEQ multiplex PCR, and its TCRdb copy is limited to in-frame clones, with some not included. The table lists about 1.5 million clones, under 99% of them singletons. V dropped 7 bases and J dropped 3; count of bases not matched to a gene: 8. The germline CDR1 and CDR2 sequences are MDHEN and SYDVKM. The CDR3 has 14 amino acids. The specimen sequenced was naive CD4+ T cells sorted from blood. Specified subset: CD45RA+ positively selected. This sequence was found in a man aged 25-45 years in good health. This sequence joins TRBV28 and TRBJ1-2, with 7 bases matching TRBD1. This CDR3 is CASTIDREDYGYTF. The CDR3 region has the DNA TGTGCCAGCACCATAGACAGGGAAGACTATGGCTACACCTTC.